The 27 T cell receptor beta chains reported below all come from one sample, sequenced in a study of regulatory T cells in long-lasting Graves disease. Through Arm-PCR of CDR3 regions and iRepertoire HTBI primers, TCR beta libraries were built. TCRdb ran MiXCR on the multiplex PCR reads and lists one entry per CDR3 protein. There are 400,000 to 500,000 distinct CDR3 sequences in the sample; 15% occur only once, and approximately 15% lies in the top ten. The time point is: newly diagnosed GD, antithyroid drugs for less than 3 months. RNA isolated from PBMCs was used to make the TCR library. This sample was also put to use in a study of T cells in Graves' hyperthyroidism and ophthalmopathy.

The material sequenced was peripheral blood mononuclear cells (PBMCs), taken at new diagnosis, from a patient treated with antithyroid drugs. These receptors were taken from a woman aged 25 to 39 with Graves disease.

DNA of the CDR3: TGTGCCAGCAGCTTAACCGGCTCAAAAGGAAACACCATATATTTT. Translating gives CASSLTGSKGNTIYF. The V call is TRBV7-3, the J call TRBJ1-3; D is unresolved. The V gene's germline CDR1 is SGHTA and CDR2 FQGTGA. The CDR3 runs to 15 residues. V was clipped by 0 bases and J by 4 bases, with 10 bases between them.

This clonotype was recorded many times. This chain links TRBV2 with TRBJ2-3; tentatively, D is TRBD1 (6 bases). Germline-derived CDR1 and CDR2 are SNHLY and FYNNEI. V lost 6 bases, J lost 4 bases, and 14 bases lay in between. This CDR3 contains 14 residues. The CDR3 coding sequence is TGTGCCAGCAGGGGCCGGGACAACCCAGATACGCAGTATTTT. Amino acid sequence: CASRGRDNPDTQYF.

The rearrangement uses TRBV6-5 and TRBJ2-5; D call uncertain. Germline assignment: CDR1 MNHEY and CDR2 SVGAGI. The CDR3 is made up of 15 amino acids. V was cut by 2 bases and J by 1 base, with 11 bases left in between. CDR3 nucleotide sequence: TGTGCCAGCAGTTACCTGGGGAACCCCCAAGAGACCCAGTACTTC. It is translated as CASSYLGNPQETQYF.

This clonotype was seen at least ten times. This chain joins TRBV11-2 and TRBJ2-1; 7 bases match TRBD2. Germline V CDR1 and CDR2: SGHAT, FQNNGV. With 6 bases clipped from V and 10 bases from J, the junction kept 15 bases outside the gene matches. The CDR3 extends over 15 amino acids. The CDR3 DNA reads as TGTGCCAGCAGACCTAAAGGGGCGGGAGTGTCGGAGCAGTTCTTC. Its translation: CASRPKGAGVSEQFF.

In its sample, this clonotype was seen many times. The V gene is TRBV12-3 or TRBV12-4, the J gene TRBJ2-1; D not certain. The V and J ends lost 2 bases and 6 bases respectively, with 8 bases between them. The CDR3 is made up of 13 amino acids. The CDR3 protein is CASSLRSGNEQFF. CDR3 nucleotide sequence: TGTGCCAGCAGTTTAAGGTCAGGCAATGAGCAGTTCTTC.

This clonotype was picked up a small number of times. The chain recombines TRBV5-1 with TRBJ1-6; D ambiguous. The CDR3 loop spans 15 amino acids. From germline, CDR1 is SGHRS and CDR2 YFSETQ. Trimming stripped 2 bases from V and 6 bases from J, with 12 bases between. This CDR3 is CASSFKGIGNSPLHF. DNA for the CDR3: TGCGCCAGCAGCTTTAAGGGCATCGGTAATTCACCCCTCCACTTT.

The table lists this clonotype with a few counts. A read error may be the cause here, since a much bigger clone is one base away. V is TRBV6-1 and J is TRBJ2-3; no clear D. The length of the CDR3 is 13 residues. The V gene's germline CDR1 is MNHNS and CDR2 SASEGT. This chain's CDR3 is CAGSDSGTDTQYF. In nucleotides, the CDR3 is TGTGCCGGCAGTGACTCGGGCACAGATACGCAGTATTTT.

This clonotype has a count of ten or more. The chain carries TRBV20-1 and TRBJ2-2; D not resolved. Trimming pared 6 bases from V and 5 bases from J, leaving 13 bases between. The germline CDR1 and CDR2 sequences are DFQATT and SNEGSKA (reference sequence). CDR3 size: 13 residues. CDR3 protein: CSAIFQQTGELFF. In DNA form, the CDR3 reads TGCAGTGCGATATTTCAACAGACCGGGGAGCTGTTTTTT.

V gene TRBV11-2 combines with J gene TRBJ2-4; 14 nucleotides agree with TRBD2. Germline CDR1 is SGHAT and CDR2 is FQNNGV. CDR3 size: 17 residues. The trim removed 1 base at V and 12 bases at J, leaving 11 bases unmatched. The CDR3 protein is CASSLGLAGGPGQNQYF. CDR3 nucleotide sequence: TGTGCCAGCAGCTTAGGACTAGCGGGAGGGCCGGGACAAAATCAGTACTTC.

The chain employs TRBV7-9 and TRBJ2-3; 10 bases agree with TRBD2. This CDR3 comprises 13 residues. Trimming took 5 bases from V and 6 from J; bases not matched to a gene: 2. CDR1 and CDR2 (germline): SEHNR, FQNEAQ (reference sequence). This chain's CDR3 is CASSVSGRDTQYF. As DNA, the CDR3 is TGTGCCAGCAGCGTTAGCGGGAGGGATACGCAGTATTTT. Full variable domain (missing parts from reference TRBV7-9 and TRBJ2-3): DTGVSQNPRHKITKRGQNVTFRCDPISEHNRLYWYRQTLGQGPEFLTYFQNEAQLEKSRLLSDRFSAERPKGSFSTLEIQRTEQGDSAMYLCASSVSGRDTQYFGPGTRLTVL.

This clonotype was found a few times. The chain is built from TRBV27 and TRBJ2-1; 7 bases are a match to TRBD2. There are 16 residues in the CDR3. Germline values: CDR1 MNHEY, CDR2 SMNVEV (reference sequence). The trim removed 4 bases at V and 6 bases at J, leaving 12 bases unmatched. The CDR3 protein is CASSYGPPRLANEQFF. The DNA for the CDR3 is TGTGCCAGCAGTTATGGGCCGCCCCGACTAGCCAATGAGCAGTTCTTC.

CDR3 in DNA: TGTGCCAGCAGCTTAGGAGTGGGGCGACGGGAGACCCAGTACTTC. Amino acids: CASSLGVGRRETQYF. The chain uses TRBV7-8 and TRBJ2-5; maybe TRBD1 (5 bases). Germline values: CDR1 SGHVS, CDR2 FQNEAQ. Trimming left V 1 base short and J 5 bases short, with 14 bases between. This CDR3 contains 15 residues.

This chain uses TRBV24-1 with TRBJ2-2, with D unclear. Germline V CDR1 and CDR2: KGHDR, SFDVKD. Trimming took off 9 bases at V and 1 base at J, with 20 bases between the two ends. This CDR3 has 17 residues. CDR3 coding DNA: TGTGCCACCCCCCCGGGTTACAGCCCTGTGAACACCGGGGAGCTGTTTTTT. It translates to CATPPGYSPVNTGELFF.

In its sample, this clonotype was seen many times. J is TRBJ1-1 and V is TRBV30; 11 bases map to TRBD1. Germline V gene data show CDR1 as GTSNPN and CDR2 as SVGIG (reference sequence). With 5 bases clipped from V and 4 bases from J, the junction kept 3 bases outside the gene matches. This CDR3 is built from 13 residues. CDR3 sequence reads: CAWSGTGGTEAFF. CDR3 in DNA: TGTGCCTGGTCAGGGACAGGGGGCACTGAAGCTTTCTTT.

The table lists this clonotype with a few counts. The rearrangement links TRBV18 to TRBJ2-3; 10 positions agree with TRBD2. V shed 1 base, J shed 2 bases, and the junction held 3 bases outside the gene matches. This CDR3 is built from 16 residues. The germline CDR1 and CDR2 sequences are KGHSH and LQKENI. This CDR3 is CASSPRGTSATDTQYF. Here the CDR3 DNA reads TGTGCCAGCTCACCACGAGGGACTAGCGCCACAGATACGCAGTATTTT.

This clonotype was seen ten or more times. J is TRBJ2-3 and V is TRBV20-1; D might be TRBD2 (5 bases). The CDR3 contains 15 residues. CDR1 and CDR2 (germline): DFQATT, SNEGSKA (reference sequence). V was pared by 6 bases and J by 2 bases, with 18 bases between. The CDR3 sequence: CSATRSSSPTDTQYF. CDR3 bases: TGCAGTGCCACGCGGTCTAGCAGCCCCACAGATACGCAGTATTTT.

This clonotype has ten or more counts. The chain carries TRBV30 and TRBJ2-1; 7 bases fit TRBD2. Trimming cost V 5 bases and J 8 bases; bases outside gene matches: 12. CDR1 is GTSNPN, CDR2 SVGIG, per germline (reference sequence). This CDR3 is built from 14 residues. The CDR3: CAWDIGGRSYEQFF. The CDR3 nucleotides are TGTGCCTGGGATATAGGCGGGAGAAGTTATGAGCAGTTCTTC.

This clonotype came up many times. The rearrangement uses TRBV20-1 and TRBJ2-1; 7 positions agree with TRBD2. V was clipped by 6 bases and J by 2 bases; unmatched bases: 10. This CDR3 is 15 amino acids long. The germline V gene has CDR1 DFQATT and CDR2 SNEGSKA (reference sequence). The chain's CDR3 is CSARTGTTTYNEQFF. Here the CDR3 DNA reads TGCAGTGCGAGAACCGGGACTACCACCTACAATGAGCAGTTCTTC.

The V gene is TRBV6-5, the J gene TRBJ1-1; TRBD1 aligns across 9 bases. Unmatched junction bases numbered 11, after V lost 2 bases and J lost 4 bases. The germline CDR1 and CDR2 sequences are MNHEY and SVGAGI. The CDR3 runs to 17 residues. The CDR3 protein is CASSYGQGSLWSTEAFF. The DNA for the CDR3 is TGTGCCAGCAGTTACGGACAGGGGAGCTTATGGAGCACTGAAGCTTTCTTT.

This clonotype was counted only a few times. V is TRBV12-3 or TRBV12-4 and J is TRBJ1-1; a weak D match, TRBD1 (6 bases). Trimming left V 6 bases short and J 1 base short, with 15 bases between. The CDR3 contains 15 residues. CDR3 nucleotides: TGTGCCAGCAGCACTCCAGGGGAGGAGAACACTGAAGCTTTCTTT. Translated, it gives CASSTPGEENTEAFF.

The chain joins TRBV24-1 to TRBJ2-2, with D possibly TRBD2 on 6 matching bases. The CDR3 covers 14 residues. V lost 5 bases, J lost 1 base, and 7 bases lay in between. Germline V lookup: CDR1 KGHDR, CDR2 SFDVKD. The CDR3 coding sequence is TGTGCCACCAGTGTGCGGGGGAACACCGGGGAGCTGTTTTTT. Protein product: CATSVRGNTGELFF.

V usage is TRBV20-1 and J usage is TRBJ2-1; 11 nucleotides agree with TRBD2. Trimming cost V 0 bases and J 7 bases; bases outside gene matches: 5. Per the germline V gene, CDR1 is DFQATT and CDR2 is SNEGSKA (reference sequence). This CDR3 region has 15 residues. The CDR3 nucleotides are TGCAGTGCTAGAGAACTAGCGGGAGTGAAAAATGAGCAGTTCTTC. Amino acids: CSARELAGVKNEQFF.

This clonotype was seen ten or more times. At one end the junction does not follow the germline gene, possibly because of a read error. This chain links TRBV11-2 with TRBJ2-1; TRBD2 matches 8 bases. Germline CDR1 and CDR2: SGHAT and FQNNGV. The CDR3 has 15 residues. The CDR3 here is CASSLVGGRYNEQFF. The CDR3 region has the DNA TGTGCCAGCAGTTTAGTGGGCGGGAGGTACAATGAGCAGTTCTTC.

The chain links TRBV3-1 to TRBJ1-2; 12 nucleotides align to TRBD1. J lost 6 bases, V lost 10 bases, and 12 bases had no gene match. The V gene's germline CDR1 is LGHDT and CDR2 YNNKEL (reference sequence). The CDR3 sequence is 15 residues long. CDR3 sequence (DNA): TGTGCCACCCAGGGGGACAGGGGGCTTGGGGATGGCTACACCTTC. Its translation is CATQGDRGLGDGYTF.

This clonotype was picked up many times. The V gene is TRBV28, the J gene TRBJ2-5; 11 positions agree with TRBD1. This CDR3 is built from 15 residues. CDR1 is MDHEN, CDR2 SYDVKM, per germline. Trimming took 8 bases from V and 1 from J; bases not matched to a gene: 6. This chain's CDR3 is CASEPGTGGQETQYF. The CDR3 DNA sequence: TGTGCCAGCGAACCCGGGACAGGGGGCCAAGAGACCCAGTACTTC.

In this sample, this clonotype turned up many times. The chain joins TRBV30 to TRBJ2-5; 8 positions agree with TRBD2. The V gene end was trimmed by 3 bases and the J gene end by 4 bases; junction bases not matched to a gene: 10. Germline CDR1 reads GTSNPN; CDR2 reads SVGIG (reference sequence). The CDR3 contains 15 residues. In nucleotides, the CDR3 is TGTGCCTGGAGCAACGGGAGGCTAGCGGGAGAGACCCAGTACTTC. Its translation is CAWSNGRLAGETQYF.

This chain joins TRBV29-1 and TRBJ2-6; D is unclear. Trimming took 7 bases from V and 0 from J, leaving 7 bases between them. The CDR3 consists of 13 residues. Germline V lookup: CDR1 SQVTM, CDR2 ANQGSEA. CDR3 DNA sequence: TGCAGCGCCGACGTCTCTGGGGCCAACGTCCTGACTTTC. Encoded protein: CSADVSGANVLTF. Full variable domain (outside the CDR3, taken from reference TRBV29-1 and TRBJ2-6): SAVISQKPSRDICQRGTSLTIQCQVDSQVTMMFWYRQQPGQSLTLIATANQGSEATYESGFVIDKFPISRPNLTFSTLTVSNMSPEDSSIYLCSADVSGANVLTFGAGSRLTVL.